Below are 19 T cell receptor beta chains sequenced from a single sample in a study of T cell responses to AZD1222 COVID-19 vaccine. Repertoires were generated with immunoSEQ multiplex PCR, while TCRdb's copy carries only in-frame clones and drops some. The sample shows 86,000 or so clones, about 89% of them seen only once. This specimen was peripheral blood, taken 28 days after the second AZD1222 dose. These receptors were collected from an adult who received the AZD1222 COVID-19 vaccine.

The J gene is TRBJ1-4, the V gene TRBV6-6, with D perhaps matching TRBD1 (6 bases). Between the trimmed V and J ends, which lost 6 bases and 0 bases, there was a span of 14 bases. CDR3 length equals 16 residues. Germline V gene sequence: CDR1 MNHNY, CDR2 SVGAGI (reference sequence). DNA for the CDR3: TGTGCCAGCAGCCGCCGACAGGCTGCAACTAATGAAAAACTGTTTTTT. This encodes CASSRRQAATNEKLFF.

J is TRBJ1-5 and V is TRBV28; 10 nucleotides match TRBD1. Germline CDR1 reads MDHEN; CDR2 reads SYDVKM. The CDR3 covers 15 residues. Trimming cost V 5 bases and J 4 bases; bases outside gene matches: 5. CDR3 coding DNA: TGTGCCAGCAGTGGGGACAGGGGAAGTAATCAGCCCCAGCATTTT. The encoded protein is CASSGDRGSNQPQHF.

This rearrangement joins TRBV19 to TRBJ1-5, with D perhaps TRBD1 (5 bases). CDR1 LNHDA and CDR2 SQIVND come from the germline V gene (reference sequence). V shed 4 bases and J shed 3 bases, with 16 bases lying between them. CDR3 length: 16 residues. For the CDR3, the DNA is TGTGCCAGTAGTAGCGTGCGTGGGGGTACCAATCAGCCCCAGCATTTT. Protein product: CASSSVRGGTNQPQHF.

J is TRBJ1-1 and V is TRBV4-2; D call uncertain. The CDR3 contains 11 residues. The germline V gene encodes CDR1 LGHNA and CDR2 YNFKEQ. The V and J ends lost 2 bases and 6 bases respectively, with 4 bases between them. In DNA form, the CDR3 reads TGTGCCAGCAGCCAATTCTCTGAAGCTTTCTTT. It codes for CASSQFSEAFF.

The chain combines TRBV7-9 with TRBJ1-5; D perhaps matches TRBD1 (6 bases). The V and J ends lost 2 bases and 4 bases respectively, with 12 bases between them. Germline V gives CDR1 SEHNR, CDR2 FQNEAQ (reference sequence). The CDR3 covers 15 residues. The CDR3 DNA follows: TGTGCCAGCAGCTTAATGACAGGAAGGAATCAGCCCCAGCATTTT. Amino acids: CASSLMTGRNQPQHF.

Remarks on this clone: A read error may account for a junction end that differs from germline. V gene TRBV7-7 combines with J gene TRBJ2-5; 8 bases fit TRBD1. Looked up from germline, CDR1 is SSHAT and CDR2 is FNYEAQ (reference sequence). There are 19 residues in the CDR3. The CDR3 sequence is CASSLSPTLQGAPRETQYF. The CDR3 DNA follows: TGTGCTAGCAGCTTATCACCCACCCTCCAGGGGGCGCCCCGGGAGACCCAGTACTTC.

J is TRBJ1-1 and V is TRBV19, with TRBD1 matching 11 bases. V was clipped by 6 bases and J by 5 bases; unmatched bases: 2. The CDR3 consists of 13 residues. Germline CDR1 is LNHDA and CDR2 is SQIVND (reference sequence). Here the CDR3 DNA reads TGTGCCAGTAGGAGGGACAGGGGGACTGAAGCTTTCTTT. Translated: CASRRDRGTEAFF.

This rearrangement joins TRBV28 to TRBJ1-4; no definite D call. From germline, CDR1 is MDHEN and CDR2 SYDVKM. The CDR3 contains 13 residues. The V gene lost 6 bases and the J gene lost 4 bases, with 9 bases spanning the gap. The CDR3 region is CASRAQSNEKLFF. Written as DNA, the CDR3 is TGTGCCAGCAGGGCGCAAAGTAATGAAAAACTGTTTTTT.

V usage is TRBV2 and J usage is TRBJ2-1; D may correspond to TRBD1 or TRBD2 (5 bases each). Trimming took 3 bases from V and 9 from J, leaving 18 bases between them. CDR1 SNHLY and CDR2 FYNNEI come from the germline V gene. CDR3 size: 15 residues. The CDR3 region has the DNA TGTGCCAGCAGTGACCGGGACGGACTCCTGGGTGAGCAGTTCTTC. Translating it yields CASSDRDGLLGEQFF.

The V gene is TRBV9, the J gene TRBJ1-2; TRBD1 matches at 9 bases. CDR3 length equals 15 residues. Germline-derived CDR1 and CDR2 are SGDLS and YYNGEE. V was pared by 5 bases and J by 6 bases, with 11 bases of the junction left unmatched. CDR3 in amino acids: CASSPSGTGTNGYTF. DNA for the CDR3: TGTGCCAGCAGTCCGTCCGGGACAGGGACGAATGGCTACACCTTC.

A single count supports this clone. The CDR3 DNA follows: TGTGCCAGCAGCGTAAGAACCGGGGAGCTGTTTTTT. It yields the protein CASSVRTGELFF. The chain couples TRBV9 to TRBJ2-2, with D hard to call. Germline values: CDR1 SGDLS, CDR2 YYNGEE. V lost 1 base and J lost 5, with 3 bases in between. The CDR3 sequence is 12 residues long.

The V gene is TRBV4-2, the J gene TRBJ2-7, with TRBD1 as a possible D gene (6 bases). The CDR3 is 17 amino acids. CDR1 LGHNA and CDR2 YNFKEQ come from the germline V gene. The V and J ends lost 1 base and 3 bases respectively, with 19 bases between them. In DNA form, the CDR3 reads TGTGCCAGCAGCCAAGCGGTGAGGGACAAAAGGAGCTACGAGCAGTACTTC. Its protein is CASSQAVRDKRSYEQYF.

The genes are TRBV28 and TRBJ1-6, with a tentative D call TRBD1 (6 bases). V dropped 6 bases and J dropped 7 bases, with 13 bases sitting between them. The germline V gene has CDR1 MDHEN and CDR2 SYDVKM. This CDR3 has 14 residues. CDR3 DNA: TGTGCCAGCAGCTACAGGGCCGAGAATTCACCCCTCCACTTT. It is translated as CASSYRAENSPLHF.

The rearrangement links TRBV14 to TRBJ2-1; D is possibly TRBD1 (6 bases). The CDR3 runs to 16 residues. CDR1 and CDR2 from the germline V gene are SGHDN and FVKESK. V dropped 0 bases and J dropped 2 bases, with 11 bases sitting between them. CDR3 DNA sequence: TGTGCCAGCAGCCAAGATACAGGGCTGACCTACAATGAGCAGTTCTTC. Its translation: CASSQDTGLTYNEQFF. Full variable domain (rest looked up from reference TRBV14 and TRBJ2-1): EAGVTQFPSHSVIEKGQTVTLRCDPISGHDNLYWYRRVMGKEIKFLLHFVKESKQDESGMPNNRFLAERTGGTYSTLKVQPAELEDSGVYFCASSQDTGLTYNEQFFGPGTRLTVL.

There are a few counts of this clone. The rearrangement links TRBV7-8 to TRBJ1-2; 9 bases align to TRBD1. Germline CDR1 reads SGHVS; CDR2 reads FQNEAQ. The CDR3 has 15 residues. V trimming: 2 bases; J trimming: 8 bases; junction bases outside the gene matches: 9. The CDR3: CASSLFQQGARGYTF. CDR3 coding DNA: TGTGCCAGCAGCTTATTCCAACAGGGGGCCAGGGGCTACACCTTC.

As DNA, the CDR3 is TGTGCTAGTGGTTTGGTACGTACAGGGTTTATCCTCACTGAAGCTTTCTTT. This gives the protein CASGLVRTGFILTEAFF. This sequence joins TRBV12-5 and TRBJ1-1, with a possible D match to TRBD1 (6 bases). CDR1 and CDR2 (germline): LGHNT, FRNRAP. CDR3 length: 17 residues. Trimming cost V 0 bases and J 4 bases, with 18 bases left between them.

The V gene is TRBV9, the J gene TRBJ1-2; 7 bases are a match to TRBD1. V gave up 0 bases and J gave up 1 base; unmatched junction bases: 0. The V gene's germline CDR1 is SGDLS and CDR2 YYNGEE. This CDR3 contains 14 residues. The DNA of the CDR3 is TGTGCCAGCAGCGTAGACAGGGGTAACTATGGCTACACCTTC. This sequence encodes CASSVDRGNYGYTF. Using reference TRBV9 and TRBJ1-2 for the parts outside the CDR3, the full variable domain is DSGVTQTPKHLITATGQRVTLRCSPRSGDLSVYWYQQSLDQGLQFLIQYYNGEERAKGNILERFSAQQFPDLHSELNLSSLELGDSALYFCASSVDRGNYGYTFGSGTRLTVV.

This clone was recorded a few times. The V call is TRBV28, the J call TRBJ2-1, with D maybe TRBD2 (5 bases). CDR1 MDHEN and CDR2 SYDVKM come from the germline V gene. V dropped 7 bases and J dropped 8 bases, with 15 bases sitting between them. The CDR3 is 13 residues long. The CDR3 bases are TGTGCCAGCACCGTCCTCCTAGCAGATGAGCAGTTCTTC. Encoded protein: CASTVLLADEQFF.

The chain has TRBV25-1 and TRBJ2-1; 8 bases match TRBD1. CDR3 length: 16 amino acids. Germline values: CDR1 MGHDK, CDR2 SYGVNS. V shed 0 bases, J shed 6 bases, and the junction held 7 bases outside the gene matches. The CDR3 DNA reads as TGTGCCAGCAGTGAATATCAGGGGGCCACTTCCAATGAGCAGTTCTTC. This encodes CASSEYQGATSNEQFF.